This T cell receptor (beta chain) emerged from a study of T cell responses to AZD1222 COVID-19 vaccine. Assay: immunoSEQ multiplex PCR; the TCRdb copy retains only in-frame clones and omits some. The table includes approximately 160,000 clones, about 90% detected once. On this clone itself: What it binds is unknown.

The CDR3 sequence is 16 residues long. Between the trimmed V and J ends, which lost 1 base and 0 bases, there was a span of 10 bases. Germline CDR1 SGHDN, CDR2 FVKESK. Study-wide findings and caveats: The number of AZD1222 recipients seropositive at baseline was only five or six. Females made up more of the donors, who were largely white British, and clonal diversity may have come out too low. Regions 160-218 and 743-854 dominated among vaccine-associated CD4 TCRs spanning spike.

The study pooled second doses at about 4 or about 12 weeks. Sequencing was performed on peripheral blood, taken 28 days after the second AZD1222 dose. The J gene is TRBJ2-1, the V gene TRBV14; D possibly matches TRBD1 or TRBD2 (5 bases each). The receptor was isolated from an adult who received the AZD1222 COVID-19 vaccine. CDR3: CASSQVGAASYNEQFF. In DNA, the CDR3 is TGTGCCAGCAGCCAAGTCGGGGCAGCCTCCTACAATGAGCAGTTCTTC. The full variable domain, in which reference TRBV14 and TRBJ2-1 provide the parts outside the CDR3, is EAGVTQFPSHSVIEKGQTVTLRCDPISGHDNLYWYRRVMGKEIKFLLHFVKESKQDESGMPNNRFLAERTGGTYSTLKVQPAELEDSGVYFCASSQVGAASYNEQFFGPGTRLTVL.